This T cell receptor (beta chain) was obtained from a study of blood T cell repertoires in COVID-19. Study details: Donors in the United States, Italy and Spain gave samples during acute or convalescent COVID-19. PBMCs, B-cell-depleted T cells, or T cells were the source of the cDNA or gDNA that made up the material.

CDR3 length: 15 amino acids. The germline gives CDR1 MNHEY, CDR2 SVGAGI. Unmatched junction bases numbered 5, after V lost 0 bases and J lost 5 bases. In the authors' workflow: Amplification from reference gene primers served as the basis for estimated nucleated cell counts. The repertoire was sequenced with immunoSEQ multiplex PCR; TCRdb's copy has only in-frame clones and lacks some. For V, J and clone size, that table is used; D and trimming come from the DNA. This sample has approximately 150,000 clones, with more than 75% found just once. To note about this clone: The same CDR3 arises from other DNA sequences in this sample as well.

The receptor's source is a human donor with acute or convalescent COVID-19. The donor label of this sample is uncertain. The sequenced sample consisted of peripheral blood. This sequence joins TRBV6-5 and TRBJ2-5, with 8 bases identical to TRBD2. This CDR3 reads CASSYSSGRGETQYF. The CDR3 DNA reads TGTGCCAGCAGTTACTCCAGCGGGAGAGGCGAGACCCAGTACTTC.